A selection of T cell receptor beta chains follows, all from one sample in a study of cytomegalovirus exposure and HLA in healthy donors. TCRdb's copy holds only in-frame clones and misses some; the assay was immunoSEQ multiplex PCR. The table shows 150,000 to 200,000 clones, with 80% occurring only once. Sequences were obtained from PBMCs. These receptors originate from a girl aged 5-17 years in good health and CMV-seropositive. Both conserved end residues are part of each CDR3. A D gene is named only where the DNA matches it firmly. A clone size is listed for some rows: how often the clone was seen (once, few, many), or a class if it is expanded.

D gene | clone size | J gene | V gene | CDR3 protein | CDR3 DNA
- | - | TRBJ1-1 | TRBV25-1 | CATSQGKTEAFF | TGTGCCACCTCACAGGGCAAGACTGAAGCTTTCTTT
TRBD2 | - | TRBJ2-3 | TRBV7-2 | CASSSPGGSAHTDTQYF | TGTGCCAGCAGCTCTCCGGGAGGGTCCGCACACACAGATACGCAGTATTTT
- | - | TRBJ2-2 | TRBV7-2 | CASSLALGGELFF | TGTGCCAGCAGCTTAGCGCTCGGGGGGGAGCTGTTTTTT
TRBD2 | - | TRBJ2-7 | TRBV6-1 | CASSEGGLAAGSYEQYF | TGTGCCAGCAGTGAAGGGGGACTAGCGGCCGGTTCCTACGAGCAGTACTTC
TRBD2 | - | TRBJ2-7 | TRBV7-8 | CASSPGLAFSYEQYF | TGTGCCAGCAGCCCGGGACTAGCGTTCTCCTACGAGCAGTACTTC
- | - | TRBJ1-2 | TRBV25-1 | CASSEEYIGGSEHYGYTF | TGTGCCAGCAGTGAAGAATATATAGGTGGGTCGGAGCACTATGGCTACACCTTC
- | - | TRBJ2-2 | TRBV7-3 | CASSLTSSPRGTGELFF | TGTGCCAGCAGCTTAACTTCTAGCCCCCGGGGGACCGGGGAGCTGTTTTTT
- | - | TRBJ1-1 | TRBV10-3 | CAIGRMNTEAFF | TGTGCCATCGGTAGAATGAACACTGAAGCTTTCTTT
- | - | TRBJ2-5 | TRBV11-2 | CASSPKETQYF | TGTGCCAGCAGCCCCAAAGAGACCCAGTACTTC
TRBD2 | - | TRBJ2-1 | TRBV5-1 | CASSLPSGRVNEQFF | TGCGCCAGCAGCCTCCCTAGCGGGAGGGTCAATGAGCAGTTCTTC
- | - | TRBJ2-1 | TRBV30 | CAWRPMRGGDYNEQFF | TGTGCCTGGAGGCCTATGAGGGGGGGAGACTACAATGAGCAGTTCTTC
- | - | TRBJ2-7 | TRBV5-6 | CASSTPGTVTYEQYF | TGTGCCAGCAGCACCCCCGGGACTGTCACCTACGAGCAGTACTTC
- | - | TRBJ1-1 | TRBV2 | CASNLLAFF | TGTGCCAGCAATCTCTTGGCTTTCTTT
- | - | TRBJ2-7 | TRBV27 | CASSLEARGEQYF | TGTGCCAGCAGTTTAGAGGCCAGGGGCGAGCAGTACTTC
TRBD1 | few | TRBJ1-1 | TRBV6-1 | CASRRQGGTEAFF | TGTGCCAGCAGACGACAGGGTGGCACTGAAGCTTTCTTT
TRBD2 | - | TRBJ2-7 | TRBV2 | CASSAASGDYEQYF | TGTGCCAGCAGTGCGGCTAGCGGGGACTACGAGCAGTACTTC
TRBD1 | - | TRBJ1-2 | TRBV4-3 | CASSPRTGAALYGYTF | TGCGCCAGCAGCCCTAGGACAGGGGCCGCTCTGTATGGCTACACCTTC
TRBD1 | - | TRBJ2-7 | TRBV5-1 | CASSRDRGPEQYF | TGCGCCAGCAGCCGGGACAGGGGGCCCGAGCAGTACTTC
TRBD1 | - | TRBJ2-3 | TRBV5-6 | CASSSGQGFTDTQYF | TGTGCCAGCAGCTCGGGACAGGGTTTCACAGATACGCAGTATTTT
- | - | TRBJ2-4 | TRBV2 | CASSVAGSAKNIQYF | TGTGCCAGCAGTGTGGCAGGGTCCGCCAAAAACATTCAGTACTTC
- | - | TRBJ2-6 | TRBV7-6 | CASSPRTAGNSGANVLTF | TGTGCCAGCAGCCCTCGGACAGCTGGAAACTCTGGGGCCAACGTCCTGACTTTC
- | - | TRBJ1-1 | TRBV27 | CASSFTINENTEAFF | TGTGCCAGCAGTTTTACAATAAACGAAAATACTGAAGCTTTCTTT
- | - | TRBJ2-7 | TRBV6-1 | CASSPYDSTYEQYF | TGTGCCAGCAGTCCATATGACAGTACCTACGAGCAGTACTTC
TRBD2 | - | TRBJ2-7 | TRBV4-1 | CASSQDFGGRAYEQYF | TGCGCCAGCAGCCAAGATTTTGGGGGGAGGGCTTACGAGCAGTACTTC
TRBD1 | - | TRBJ2-7 | TRBV4-1 | CASSLADRGKDEQYF | TGCGCCAGCAGCCTCGCCGACAGGGGCAAGGACGAGCAGTACTTC
TRBD1 | - | TRBJ1-2 | TRBV4-2 | CASSQDLAGGIPNYGYTF | TGTGCCAGCAGCCAAGATCTGGCAGGGGGTATTCCTAACTATGGCTACACCTTC
- | - | TRBJ2-5 | TRBV28 | CASTTPNLYQETQYF | TGTGCCAGCACCACCCCTAATTTGTACCAAGAGACCCAGTACTTC
TRBD1 | - | TRBJ2-1 | TRBV12-5 | CASGRDRGPYNEQFF | TGTGCTAGTGGCCGGGACAGGGGACCCTACAATGAGCAGTTCTTC